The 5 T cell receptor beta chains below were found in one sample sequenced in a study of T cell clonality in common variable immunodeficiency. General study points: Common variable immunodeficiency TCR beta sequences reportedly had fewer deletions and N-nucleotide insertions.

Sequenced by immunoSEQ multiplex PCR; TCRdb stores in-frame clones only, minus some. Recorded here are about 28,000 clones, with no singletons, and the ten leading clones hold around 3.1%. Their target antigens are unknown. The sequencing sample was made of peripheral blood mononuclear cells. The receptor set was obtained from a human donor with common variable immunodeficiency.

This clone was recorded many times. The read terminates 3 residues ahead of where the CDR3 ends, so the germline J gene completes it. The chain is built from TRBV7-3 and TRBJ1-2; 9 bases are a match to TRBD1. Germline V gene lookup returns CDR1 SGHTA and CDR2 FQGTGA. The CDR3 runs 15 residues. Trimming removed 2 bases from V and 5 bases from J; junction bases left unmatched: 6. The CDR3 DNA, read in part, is TGTGCCAGCAGCTTAGACAGGGGGGAGGTGTATGGC. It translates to CASSLDRGEVYG. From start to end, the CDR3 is CASSLDRGEVYGYTF.

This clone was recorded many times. The CDR3 bases that were read are TGCAGCGTCCCCGACAGGGCCAATGAG. This translates into CSVPDRANE. The whole CDR3 sequence reads CSVPDRANEQFF. This chain uses TRBV29-1 with TRBJ2-1; 7 nucleotides align to TRBD1. The read comes to an end 3 residues before the CDR3 does, leaving the germline J gene to fill in the end. Germline lookup yields CDR1 SQVTM and CDR2 ANQGSEA. The CDR3 consists of 12 residues. V was clipped by 6 bases and J by 6 bases; unmatched bases: 5.

CDR3 bases read: TGCAGTGCCGCCCCTGGGACAGGGGTAGGCTACGAG. Translated: CSAAPGTGVGYE. The complete CDR3 reads CSAAPGTGVGYEQYF. The J gene is TRBJ2-7, the V gene TRBV20-1; the match to TRBD1 covers 10 bases. The read halts 3 residues ahead of the CDR3 end, with the missing end drawn from the germline J gene. With 6 bases clipped from V and 3 bases from J, the junction kept 11 bases outside the gene matches. Germline V CDR1 and CDR2: DFQATT, SNEGSKA (reference sequence). The CDR3 covers 15 residues.

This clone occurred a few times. The CDR3 loop reads CASSERGPDTQYF. The DNA read from the CDR3 is TGTGCCAGTAGTGAAAGGGGGCCGGATACG. The genes are TRBV19 and TRBJ2-3; 7 bases agree with TRBD1. The read ends 3 residues before the CDR3 terminus; that terminus is restored from the germline J gene. Unmatched junction bases numbered 5, after V lost 5 bases and J lost 6 bases. CDR1 is LNHDA and CDR2 is SQIVND in the germline V gene (reference sequence). The CDR3 extends over 13 amino acids.

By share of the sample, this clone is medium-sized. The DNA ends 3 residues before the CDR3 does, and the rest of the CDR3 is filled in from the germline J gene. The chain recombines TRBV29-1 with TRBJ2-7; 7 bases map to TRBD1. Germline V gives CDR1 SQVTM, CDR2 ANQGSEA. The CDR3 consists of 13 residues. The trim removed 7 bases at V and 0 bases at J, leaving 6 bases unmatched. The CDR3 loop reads CSAATGDSYEQYF. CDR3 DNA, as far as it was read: TGCAGCGCGGCAACAGGGGACTCCTACGAG.